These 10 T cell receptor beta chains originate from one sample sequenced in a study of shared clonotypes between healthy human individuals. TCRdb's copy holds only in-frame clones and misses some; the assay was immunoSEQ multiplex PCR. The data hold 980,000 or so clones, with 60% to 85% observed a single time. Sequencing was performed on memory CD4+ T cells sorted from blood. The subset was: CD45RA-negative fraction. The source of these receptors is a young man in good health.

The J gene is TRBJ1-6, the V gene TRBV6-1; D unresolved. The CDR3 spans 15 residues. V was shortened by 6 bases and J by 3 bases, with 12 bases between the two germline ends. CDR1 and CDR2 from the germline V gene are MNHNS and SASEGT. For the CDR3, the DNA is TGTGCCAGCAGGGAGGGCATCCACTATAATTCACCCCTCCACTTT. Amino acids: CASREGIHYNSPLHF.

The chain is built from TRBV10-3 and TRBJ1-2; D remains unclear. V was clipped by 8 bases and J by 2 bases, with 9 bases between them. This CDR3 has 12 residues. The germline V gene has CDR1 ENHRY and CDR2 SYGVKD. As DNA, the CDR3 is TGTGCCATCGTCGGACCCAACTATGGCTACACCTTC. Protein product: CAIVGPNYGYTF.

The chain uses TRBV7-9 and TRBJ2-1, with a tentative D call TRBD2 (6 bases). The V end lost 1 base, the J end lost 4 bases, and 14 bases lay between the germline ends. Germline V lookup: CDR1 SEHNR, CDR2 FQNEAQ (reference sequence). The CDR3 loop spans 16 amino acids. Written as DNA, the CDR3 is TGTGCCAGCAGCTTAGTCTTTTCCCGGGGGTACAATGAGCAGTTCTTC. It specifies CASSLVFSRGYNEQFF.

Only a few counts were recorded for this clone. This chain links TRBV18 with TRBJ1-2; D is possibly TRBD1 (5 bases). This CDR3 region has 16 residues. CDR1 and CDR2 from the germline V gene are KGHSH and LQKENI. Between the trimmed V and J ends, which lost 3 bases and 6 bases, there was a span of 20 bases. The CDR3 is CASSPPGVGARDGYTF. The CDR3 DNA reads TGTGCCAGCTCACCCCCAGGCGTAGGGGCACGGGATGGCTACACCTTC.

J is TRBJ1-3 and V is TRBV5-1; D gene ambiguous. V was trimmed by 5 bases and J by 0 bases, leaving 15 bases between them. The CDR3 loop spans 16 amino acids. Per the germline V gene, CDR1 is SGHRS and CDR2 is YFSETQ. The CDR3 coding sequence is TGCGCCAGCAGTCGTCGAGTTAGGGACTCTGGAAACACCATATATTTT. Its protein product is CASSRRVRDSGNTIYF.

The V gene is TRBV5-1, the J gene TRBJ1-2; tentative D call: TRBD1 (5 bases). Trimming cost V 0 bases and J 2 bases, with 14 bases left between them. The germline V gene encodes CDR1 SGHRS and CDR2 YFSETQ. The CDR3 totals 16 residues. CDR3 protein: CASSLEAGSGNYGYTF. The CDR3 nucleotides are TGCGCCAGCAGCTTGGAGGCAGGGTCAGGGAACTATGGCTACACCTTC.

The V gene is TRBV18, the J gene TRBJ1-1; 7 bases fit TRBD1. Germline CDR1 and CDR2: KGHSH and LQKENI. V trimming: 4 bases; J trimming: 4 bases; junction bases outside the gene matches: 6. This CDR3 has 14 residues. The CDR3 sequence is CASSQVQGPTEAFF. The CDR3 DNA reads TGTGCCAGCTCACAAGTACAGGGGCCCACTGAAGCTTTCTTT.

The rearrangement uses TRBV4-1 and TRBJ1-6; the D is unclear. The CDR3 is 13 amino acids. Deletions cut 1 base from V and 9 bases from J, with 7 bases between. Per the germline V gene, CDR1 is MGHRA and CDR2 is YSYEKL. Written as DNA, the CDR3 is TGCGCCAGCAGCCAAGGGATCTCTTCACCCCTCCACTTT. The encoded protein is CASSQGISSPLHF.

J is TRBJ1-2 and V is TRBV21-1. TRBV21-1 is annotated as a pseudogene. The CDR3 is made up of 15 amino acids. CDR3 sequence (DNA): TGTGCCAGCAGCCGTCGTGGGGTTCATAACTATGGCTACACCTTC. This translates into CASSRRGVHNYGYTF.

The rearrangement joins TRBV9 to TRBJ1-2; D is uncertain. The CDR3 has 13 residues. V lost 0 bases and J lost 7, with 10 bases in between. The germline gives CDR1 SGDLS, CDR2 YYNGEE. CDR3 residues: CASSVGQRAGYTF. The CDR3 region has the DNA TGTGCCAGCAGCGTAGGGCAGAGGGCTGGCTACACCTTC.